This T cell receptor beta chain was recovered during a study of shared clonotypes between healthy human individuals. Findings and caveats of the study: Sampling covered blood only; tissue repertoires likely differ. Generation probability values for non-shared clonotypes were lower than those for clonotypes shared by all four donors.

In germline, CDR1 is SGHTS, CDR2 YDEGEE. CDR3 length: 15 residues. The germline V and J ends were trimmed by 2 bases and 0 bases, with 9 bases remaining between them. To note about this clone: The antigen remains undetermined.

Genomic DNA belonging to each subset was distributed in equal measure over several immunoSEQ plates. Sorted subsets were amplified in replicate PCRs using around 220 ng DNA, 30,000 to 35,000 T cell genomes. Data came from immunoSEQ multiplex PCR; TCRdb stores just in-frame clones and leaves some out. Seen here are approximately 640,000 clones, 60% to 80% observed once, and the top ten hold less than 2%. The sequenced sample consisted of memory CD4+ T cells sorted from blood. Noted subset: CD45RA-negative fraction. The chain is built from TRBV5-8 and TRBJ1-5, with D unresolved. This TCR was sampled from a woman in her twenties or thirties in good health. Here the CDR3 reads CASSFREGSNQPQHF. For the CDR3, the DNA is TGTGCCAGCAGCTTCCGGGAGGGTAGCAATCAGCCCCAGCATTTT.